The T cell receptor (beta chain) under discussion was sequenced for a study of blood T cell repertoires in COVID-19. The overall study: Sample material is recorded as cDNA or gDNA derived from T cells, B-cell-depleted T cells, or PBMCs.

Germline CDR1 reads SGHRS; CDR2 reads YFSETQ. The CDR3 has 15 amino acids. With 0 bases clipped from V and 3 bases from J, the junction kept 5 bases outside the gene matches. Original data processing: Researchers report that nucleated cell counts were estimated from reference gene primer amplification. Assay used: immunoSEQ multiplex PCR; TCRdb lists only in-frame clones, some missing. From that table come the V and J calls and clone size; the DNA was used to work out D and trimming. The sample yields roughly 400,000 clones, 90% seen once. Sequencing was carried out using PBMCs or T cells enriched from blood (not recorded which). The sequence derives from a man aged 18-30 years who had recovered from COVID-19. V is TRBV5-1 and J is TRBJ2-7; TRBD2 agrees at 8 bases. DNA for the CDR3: TGCGCCAGCAGCTTGGGCACTAGCGGCTTCTACGAGCAGTACTTC. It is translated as CASSLGTSGFYEQYF.